This T cell receptor (beta chain) was captured in a study of tumor and adjacent non-tumor tissue in lung cancer. The study, taken as a whole, reports: Shorter survival was associated with higher TCR diversity in tumors.

The library came from three nested PCR rounds adapted from ARM-PCR protocols. TCRdb re-called the multiplex PCR reads through MiXCR, storing one row per CDR3 protein. The sample shows 90,000 to 120,000 distinct CDR3 sequences, less than 75% of them seen only once. In germline, CDR1 is MNHEY, CDR2 SVGEGT. The CDR3 has 13 residues. No cell sorting was done before RNA was extracted from the tissue. This non-tumor lung sample came from over 3 cm beyond the tumor edge. About this clonotype: The antigen remains undetermined. The junction departs from the called germline gene at one end, perhaps through a read error.

This clonotype originated in a man under 40 with non-small cell lung cancer. The sequencing input was distant non-tumor lung tissue. V is TRBV6-2 or TRBV6-3 and J is TRBJ2-2; D unresolved. The CDR3 region is CTSSCSDTGELFF. The CDR3 nucleotides are TGTACCAGCAGTTGCTCGGACACCGGGGAGCTGTTTTTT.